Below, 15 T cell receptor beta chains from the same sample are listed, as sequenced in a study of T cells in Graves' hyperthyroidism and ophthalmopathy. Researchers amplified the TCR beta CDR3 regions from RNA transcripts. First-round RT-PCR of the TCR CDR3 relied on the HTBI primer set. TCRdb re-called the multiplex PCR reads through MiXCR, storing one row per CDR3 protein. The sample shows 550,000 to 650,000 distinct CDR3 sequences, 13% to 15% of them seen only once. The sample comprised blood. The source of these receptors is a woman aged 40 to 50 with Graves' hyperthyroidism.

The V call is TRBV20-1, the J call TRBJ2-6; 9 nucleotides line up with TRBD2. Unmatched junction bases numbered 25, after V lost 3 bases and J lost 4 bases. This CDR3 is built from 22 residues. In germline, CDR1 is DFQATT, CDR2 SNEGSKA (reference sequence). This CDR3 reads CSASLMGYHKTSGRFGANVLTF. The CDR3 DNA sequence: TGCAGTGCTAGTCTTATGGGTTATCATAAGACTAGCGGCCGCTTCGGGGCCAACGTCCTGACTTTC.

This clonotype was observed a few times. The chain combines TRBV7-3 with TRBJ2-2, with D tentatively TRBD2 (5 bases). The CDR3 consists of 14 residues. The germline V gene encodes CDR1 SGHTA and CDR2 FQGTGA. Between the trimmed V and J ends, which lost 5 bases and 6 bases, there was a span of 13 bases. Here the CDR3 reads CASSPGRGPGELFF. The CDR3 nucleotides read TGTGCCAGCAGCCCCGGGCGAGGGCCCGGGGAGCTGTTTTTT. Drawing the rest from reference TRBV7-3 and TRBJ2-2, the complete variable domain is GAGVSQTPSNKVTEKGKYVELRCDPISGHTALYWYRQSLGQGPEFLIYFQGTGAADDSGLPNDRFFAVRPEGSVSTLKIQRTERGDSAVYLCASSPGRGPGELFFGEGSRLTVL.

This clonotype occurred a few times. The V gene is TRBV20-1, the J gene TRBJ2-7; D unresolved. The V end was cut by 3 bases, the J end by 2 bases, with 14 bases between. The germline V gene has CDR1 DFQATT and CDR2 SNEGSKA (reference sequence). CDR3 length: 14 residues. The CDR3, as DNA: TGCAGTGCTAGGGGCGGATCGCTTCCCTACGAGCAGTACTTC. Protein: CSARGGSLPYEQYF.

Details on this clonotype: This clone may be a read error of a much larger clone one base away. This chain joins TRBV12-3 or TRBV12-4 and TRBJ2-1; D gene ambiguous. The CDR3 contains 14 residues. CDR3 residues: CASLRHSSYDEQFF. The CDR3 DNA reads TGTGCCAGCCTCAGACATTCCTCCTACGATGAGCAGTTCTTC.

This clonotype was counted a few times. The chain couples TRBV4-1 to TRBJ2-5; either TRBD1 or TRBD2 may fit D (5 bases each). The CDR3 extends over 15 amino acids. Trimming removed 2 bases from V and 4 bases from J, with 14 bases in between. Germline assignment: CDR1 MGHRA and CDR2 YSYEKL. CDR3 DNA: TGCGCCAGCAGCCAAAGCGCTGGGGGTAGAGAGACCCAGTACTTC. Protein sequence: CASSQSAGGRETQYF.

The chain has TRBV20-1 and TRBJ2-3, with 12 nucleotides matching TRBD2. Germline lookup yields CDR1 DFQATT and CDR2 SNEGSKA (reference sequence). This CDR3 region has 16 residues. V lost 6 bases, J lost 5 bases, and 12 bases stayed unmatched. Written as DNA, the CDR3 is TGCAGTGCGAGGCGGCTAGCGGGAGGGAATCAAGATACGCAGTATTTT. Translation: CSARRLAGGNQDTQYF.

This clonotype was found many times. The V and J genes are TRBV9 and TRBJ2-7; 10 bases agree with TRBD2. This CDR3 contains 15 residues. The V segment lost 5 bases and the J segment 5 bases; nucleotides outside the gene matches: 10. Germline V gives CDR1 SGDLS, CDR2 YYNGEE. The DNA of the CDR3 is TGTGCCAGCAGTAATGGACTAGCGGCGCGGGACGAGCAGTACTTC. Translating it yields CASSNGLAARDEQYF.

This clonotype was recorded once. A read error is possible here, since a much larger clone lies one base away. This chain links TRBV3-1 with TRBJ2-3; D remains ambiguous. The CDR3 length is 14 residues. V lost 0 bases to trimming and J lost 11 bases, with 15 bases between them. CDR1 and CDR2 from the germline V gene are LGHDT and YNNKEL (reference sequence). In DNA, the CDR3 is TGTGCCAGCAGCCAAGATCAGGTACGCACTCAGCAGTATTTT. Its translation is CASSQDQVRTQQYF.

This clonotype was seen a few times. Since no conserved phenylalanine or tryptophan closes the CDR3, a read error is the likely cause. The CDR3 spells CSARDTGRPGANVLTL. The CDR3 coding sequence is TGCAGTGCTAGAGATACAGGGCGCCCTGGGGCCAACGTCCTGACTCTC. V gene TRBV20-1 combines with J gene TRBJ2-6; D possibly corresponds to TRBD1 (6 bases). CDR1 DFQATT and CDR2 SNEGSKA come from the germline V gene (reference sequence). V lost 0 bases, J lost 2 bases, and 11 bases lay in between. This CDR3 contains 16 residues.

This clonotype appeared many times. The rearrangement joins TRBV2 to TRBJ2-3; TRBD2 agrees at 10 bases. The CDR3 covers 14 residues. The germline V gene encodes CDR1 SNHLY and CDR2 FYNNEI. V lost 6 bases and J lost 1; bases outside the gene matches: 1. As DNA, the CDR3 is TGTGCCAGCAGGGGACTAGCGCGCACAGATACGCAGTATTTT. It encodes CASRGLARTDTQYF.

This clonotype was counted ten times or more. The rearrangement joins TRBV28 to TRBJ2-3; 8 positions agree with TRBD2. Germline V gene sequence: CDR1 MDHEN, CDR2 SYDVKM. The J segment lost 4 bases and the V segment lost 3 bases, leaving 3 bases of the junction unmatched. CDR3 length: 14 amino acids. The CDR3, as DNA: TGTGCCAGCAGTTTCAGCGGGAGAGCAGATACGCAGTATTTT. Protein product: CASSFSGRADTQYF.

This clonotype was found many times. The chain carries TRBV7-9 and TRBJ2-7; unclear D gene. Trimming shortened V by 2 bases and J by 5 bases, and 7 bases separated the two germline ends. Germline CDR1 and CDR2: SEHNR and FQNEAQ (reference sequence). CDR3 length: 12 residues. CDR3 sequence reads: CASSLSGDEQYF. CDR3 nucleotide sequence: TGTGCCAGCAGCTTAAGTGGGGACGAGCAGTACTTC.

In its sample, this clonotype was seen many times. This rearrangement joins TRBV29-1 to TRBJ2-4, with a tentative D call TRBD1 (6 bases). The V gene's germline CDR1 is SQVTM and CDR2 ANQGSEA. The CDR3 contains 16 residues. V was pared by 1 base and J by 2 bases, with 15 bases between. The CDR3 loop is CSVEGLQGVSKNIQYF. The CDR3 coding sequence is TGCAGCGTTGAAGGGTTACAGGGTGTTTCCAAAAACATTCAGTACTTC.

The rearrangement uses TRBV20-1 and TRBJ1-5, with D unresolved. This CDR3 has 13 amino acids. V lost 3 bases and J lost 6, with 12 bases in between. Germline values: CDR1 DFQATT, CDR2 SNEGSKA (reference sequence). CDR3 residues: CSARSGVAQPQHF. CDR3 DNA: TGCAGTGCTAGGAGCGGGGTTGCTCAGCCCCAGCATTTT.

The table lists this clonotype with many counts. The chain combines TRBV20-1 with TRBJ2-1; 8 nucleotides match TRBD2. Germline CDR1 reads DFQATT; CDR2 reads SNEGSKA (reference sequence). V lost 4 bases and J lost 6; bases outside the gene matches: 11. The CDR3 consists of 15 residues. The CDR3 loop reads CSANPKAGGRNEQFF. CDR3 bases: TGCAGTGCTAACCCTAAGGCGGGAGGTCGCAATGAGCAGTTCTTC.